This T cell receptor (beta chain) comes out of a study of blood T cell repertoires in COVID-19. Whole-study context: The samples span acute and convalescent COVID-19 from the United States, Italy and Spain.

How the authors handled the data: The assay estimated nucleated cells by amplifying reference gene primers. Clones were read by immunoSEQ multiplex PCR, and TCRdb kept only the in-frame ones, dropping some. V, J and clone size are taken as reported in that table, and D and trimming were inferred from the DNA itself. The sample lists 70,000 to 90,000 clones; roughly 83% were seen once. This clone occurred a few times. Source material: peripheral blood. This clonotype was obtained from a woman older than 75 with acute or convalescent COVID-19.

CDR3: CASSSVGLAGTYEQYF. As DNA, the CDR3 is TGTGCCAGCAGTTCCGTTGGACTAGCGGGGACCTACGAGCAGTACTTC. The V gene is TRBV27, the J gene TRBJ2-7, with TRBD2 matching 12 bases. V gave up 4 bases and J gave up 2 bases; unmatched junction bases: 6. Per germline, CDR1 MNHEY and CDR2 SMNVEV (reference sequence). This CDR3 contains 16 residues.